This note documents a single TCR beta chain sequence. The antigen is unknown. Between the trimmed V and J ends, which lost 3 bases and 0 bases, there was a span of 12 bases. The CDR3 contains 15 residues. The germline gives CDR1 DFQATT, CDR2 SNEGSKA (reference sequence). A second PCR of 7 to 11 cycles used a sample-barcoded 5' primer and a J-beta primer mix. Unique molecular identifiers of 12 random nucleotides labeled each cDNA. From the 5' RACE reads, TCRdb called clonotypes with MiXCR, one entry per CDR3 protein. This table holds 1,500,000 or so distinct CDR3 sequences, approximately 43% found once. This record belongs to a study of blood T cells in healthy people across ages. Study findings and constraints: It was not possible, with unsorted PBMCs, to conclusively compare naive and antigen-experienced cells.

The receptor was derived from a woman younger than 30 in good health. The chain recombines TRBV20-1 with TRBJ2-1; D ambiguous. Material for sequencing was blood. The DNA for the CDR3 is TGCAGTGCTAGGGTGGTCCAGAGCTCCTACAATGAGCAGTTCTTC. Its protein is CSARVVQSSYNEQFF.